The next 4 T cell receptor beta chains were all read from a single sample in a study of shared clonotypes between healthy human individuals. The naive CD8 fraction comprised CD45RO-negative cells positively selected for CCR7 and excluded terminally differentiated effector memory CD45RA+ cells. Method: immunoSEQ multiplex PCR; TCRdb's copy keeps in-frame clones and lacks some. This sample has 2 million to 2.5 million clones, with approximately 94% found just once. The sample comprised naive CD8+ T cells sorted from blood. The receptors derive from a man aged 18 to 30 in good health.

The J gene is TRBJ2-1, the V gene TRBV7-9, with 9 bases fitting TRBD2. Germline V gene sequence: CDR1 SEHNR, CDR2 FQNEAQ (reference sequence). There are 16 residues in the CDR3. Trimming cost V 5 bases and J 0 bases; bases outside gene matches: 5. CDR3 sequence: CASSDLSGSSYNEQFF. CDR3 in DNA: TGTGCCAGCAGCGACCTTAGCGGGAGCTCCTACAATGAGCAGTTCTTC. Combining the CDR3 with reference TRBV7-9 and TRBJ2-1 gives the whole variable domain DTGVSQNPRHKITKRGQNVTFRCDPISEHNRLYWYRQTLGQGPEFLTYFQNEAQLEKSRLLSDRFSAERPKGSFSTLEIQRTEQGDSAMYLCASSDLSGSSYNEQFFGPGTRLTVL.

The V and J genes are TRBV7-6 and TRBJ1-1; 7 positions match TRBD1. From germline, CDR1 is SGHVS and CDR2 FNYEAQ. V lost 0 bases to trimming and J lost 7 bases; unmatched junction nucleotides: 2. The CDR3 sequence is 13 residues long. This CDR3 reads CASSLASGGEAFF. DNA of the CDR3: TGTGCCAGCAGCTTAGCGTCAGGGGGTGAAGCTTTCTTT.

A single count supports this clone. The gene calls are TRBV2 and TRBJ2-3; TRBD2 aligns across 13 bases. The CDR3 spans 16 residues. Germline V lookup: CDR1 SNHLY, CDR2 FYNNEI. V lost 9 bases and J lost 0; bases outside the gene matches: 6. CDR3 residues: CARTSGGAWSTDTQYF. The DNA of the CDR3 is TGTGCCAGAACTAGCGGGGGGGCGTGGAGCACAGATACGCAGTATTTT.

V is TRBV9 and J is TRBJ1-6, with a tentative D call TRBD1 (6 bases). The V gene lost 2 bases and the J gene lost 8 bases, with 14 bases spanning the gap. Germline V gene lookup returns CDR1 SGDLS and CDR2 YYNGEE. This CDR3 has 15 residues. The CDR3 coding sequence is TGTGCCAGCAGCGTCCAAACAGGGCCGGATTCACCCCTCCACTTT. Translated, it gives CASSVQTGPDSPLHF. Combining the CDR3 with reference TRBV9 and TRBJ1-6 gives the whole variable domain DSGVTQTPKHLITATGQRVTLRCSPRSGDLSVYWYQQSLDQGLQFLIQYYNGEERAKGNILERFSAQQFPDLHSELNLSSLELGDSALYFCASSVQTGPDSPLHFGNGTRLTVT.